A single sample gave rise to the 22 T cell receptor beta chains below, sequenced in a study of CD8 T cells in ankylosing spondylitis. One entry per CDR3 protein results from TCRdb running MiXCR on the 5' RACE reads. Of more than 150,000 distinct CDR3 sequences detected, over 15% appear once; the ten largest clones hold 4.3%. Sequenced: blood, either unsorted or a sorted T cell fraction (not recorded which). The receptors were sampled from a male donor aged 10-29 years with ankylosing spondylitis or in good health (not recorded which).

This clonotype was detected ten times or more. V and J are TRBV3-1 and TRBJ2-5; a weak D match, TRBD2 (5 bases). Germline CDR1 is LGHDT and CDR2 is YNNKEL (reference sequence). The CDR3 loop spans 15 amino acids. V was pared by 1 base and J by 5 bases, with 14 bases between. The CDR3 loop is CASSQGRLARETQYF. The CDR3 bases are TGTGCCAGCAGCCAAGGGCGGCTAGCACGCGAGACCCAGTACTTC.

There are many counts of this clonotype. The chain combines TRBV7-2 with TRBJ1-3; D remains unclear. V gave up 5 bases and J gave up 0 bases, with 11 bases separating them. CDR3 size: 15 residues. CDR1 and CDR2 (germline): SGHTA, FQGNSA. CDR3: CASSQFVFSGNTIYF. As DNA, the CDR3 is TGTGCCAGCAGCCAATTCGTTTTCTCTGGAAACACCATATATTTT.

This clonotype has at least ten counts. The rearrangement joins TRBV9 to TRBJ1-1; D gene unclear. CDR1 and CDR2 (germline): SGDLS, YYNGEE. V lost 0 bases and J lost 4, with 7 bases in between. CDR3 length equals 13 residues. The CDR3 bases are TGTGCCAGCAGCGTAGCCTCAGGCACTGAAGCTTTCTTT. This codes for CASSVASGTEAFF.

This clonotype was observed at least ten times. This rearrangement joins TRBV5-1 to TRBJ2-3, with D unclear. The germline CDR1 and CDR2 sequences are SGHRS and YFSETQ. CDR3 length equals 16 residues. Deletions cut 0 bases from V and 0 bases from J, with 11 bases between. In DNA form, the CDR3 reads TGCGCCAGCAGCTTGGATCCCACGTTTAGCACAGATACGCAGTATTTT. Translated: CASSLDPTFSTDTQYF.

CDR3 residues: CASTQRGKLFNYGYTF. For the CDR3, the DNA is TGTGCCAGCACCCAAAGGGGGAAACTATTCAACTATGGCTACACCTTC. The chain combines TRBV6-2 or TRBV6-3 with TRBJ1-2, with D possibly being TRBD1 (6 bases). The CDR3 runs to 16 residues. Looked up from germline, CDR1 is MNHEY and CDR2 is SVGEGT. V lost 7 bases to trimming and J lost 2 bases, with 20 bases between them.

At least ten counts were recorded for this clonotype. The rearrangement links TRBV11-2 to TRBJ2-7; tentatively, D is TRBD1 (5 bases). Trimming shortened V by 1 base and J by 2 bases, and 9 bases separated the two germline ends. The CDR3 runs 14 residues. Germline V CDR1 and CDR2: SGHAT, FQNNGV. In DNA, the CDR3 is TGTGCCAGCAGCTTAGGGCAGGGTCCCTACGAGCAGTACTTC. It yields the protein CASSLGQGPYEQYF.

The chain links TRBV7-6 to TRBJ1-3, with D possibly being TRBD1 (5 bases). Germline V lookup: CDR1 SGHVS, CDR2 FNYEAQ. Trimming removed 3 bases at V and 1 base at J, with 13 bases between. This CDR3 has 16 amino acids. CDR3 DNA sequence: TGTGCCAGCAGCTTGGGCGGGGACTTATCTGGAAACACCATATATTTT. Protein: CASSLGGDLSGNTIYF. Full variable domain (remainder filled in from reference TRBV7-6 and TRBJ1-3): GAGVSQSPRYKVTKRGQDVALRCDPISGHVSLYWYRQALGQGPEFLTYFNYEAQQDKSGLPNDRFSAERPEGSISTLTIQRTEQRDSAMYRCASSLGGDLSGNTIYFGEGSWLTVV.

The rearrangement uses TRBV29-1 and TRBJ2-1, with D possibly being TRBD1 (5 bases). Germline V gene data show CDR1 as SQVTM and CDR2 as ANQGSEA. The germline V and J ends were trimmed by 1 base and 8 bases, with 12 bases remaining between them. The length of the CDR3 is 13 residues. CDR3 nucleotide sequence: TGCAGCGTTGAAGGGGGCTCGAGTTATGAGCAGTTCTTC. Its translation: CSVEGGSSYEQFF.

About this clonotype: This may arise from a read error, as a much more abundant clone is one base away. Given the absence of the conserved phenylalanine or tryptophan at the CDR3 end, a read error is likely. The gene calls are TRBV7-9 and TRBJ1-1; D unresolved. The V gene lost 5 bases and the J gene lost 1 base, with 8 bases spanning the gap. The CDR3 extends over 13 amino acids. Looked up from germline, CDR1 is SEHNR and CDR2 is FQNEAQ (reference sequence). The DNA of the CDR3 is TGTGCCAGCAGCCCCCCCGGGAACACTGAAGCTTTCGTT. This encodes CASSPPGNTEAFV.

There are many counts of this clonotype. This chain uses TRBV7-2 with TRBJ2-3; 10 positions agree with TRBD2. The V gene's germline CDR1 is SGHTA and CDR2 FQGNSA. J was trimmed by 2 bases and V by 7 bases; bases with no gene match: 9. This CDR3 is built from 16 residues. For the CDR3, the DNA is TGTGCCAGCAACAAGTTAGCGGGAGGACCCACAGATACGCAGTATTTT. This gives the protein CASNKLAGGPTDTQYF.

This clonotype was counted ten times or more. This chain uses TRBV5-1 with TRBJ2-2; D is undetermined. Trimming left V 0 bases short and J 0 bases short, with 6 bases between. The length of the CDR3 is 15 residues. Germline-derived CDR1 and CDR2 are SGHRS and YFSETQ. CDR3 protein: CASSLGASNTGELFF. DNA of the CDR3: TGCGCCAGCAGCTTGGGGGCCTCGAACACCGGGGAGCTGTTTTTT.

The chain has TRBV20-1 and TRBJ2-7, with 9 bases lining up with TRBD1. The CDR3 contains 17 residues. J lost 5 bases, V lost 0 bases, and 14 bases had no gene match. Germline V gives CDR1 DFQATT, CDR2 SNEGSKA (reference sequence). The CDR3 loop reads CSARDRRAGQGMNEQYF. CDR3 nucleotides: TGCAGTGCTAGAGATCGAAGAGCGGGACAGGGTATGAACGAGCAGTACTTC.

The table lists this clonotype with many counts. The rearrangement links TRBV20-1 to TRBJ2-7, with 7 bases identical to TRBD2. CDR1 and CDR2 (germline): DFQATT, SNEGSKA (reference sequence). The CDR3 runs to 15 residues. J lost 0 bases, V lost 1 base, and 6 bases had no gene match. This chain's CDR3 is CSARGGRASSYEQYF. In nucleotides, the CDR3 is TGCAGTGCTAGAGGGGGGAGGGCCTCCTCCTACGAGCAGTACTTC.

The rearrangement uses TRBV30 and TRBJ2-2, with unresolved D. Germline lookup yields CDR1 GTSNPN and CDR2 SVGIG (reference sequence). V dropped 3 bases and J dropped 7 bases, with 9 bases sitting between them. The CDR3 totals 12 residues. The CDR3 region is CAWRPLRGELFF. CDR3 coding DNA: TGTGCCTGGAGACCCCTGCGCGGGGAGCTGTTTTTT.

This clonotype was seen many times. The chain uses TRBV19 and TRBJ1-1; D ambiguous. CDR1 and CDR2 (germline): LNHDA, SQIVND (reference sequence). CDR3 size: 14 residues. Trimming took off 3 bases at V and 1 base at J, with 9 bases between the two ends. The chain's CDR3 is CASSITYTNTEAFF. The CDR3 nucleotides are TGTGCCAGTAGTATTACGTATACGAACACTGAAGCTTTCTTT.

This clonotype has at least ten counts. The rearrangement uses TRBV4-3 and TRBJ1-6, with 7 bases aligning to TRBD1. The CDR3 sequence is 13 residues long. CDR1 and CDR2 from the germline V gene are LGHNA and YSLEER. Unmatched junction bases numbered 3, after V lost 6 bases and J lost 7 bases. The CDR3 region is CASSNRGNSPLHF. CDR3 DNA sequence: TGCGCCAGCAGTAACAGGGGAAATTCACCCCTCCACTTT.

This clonotype appeared once. The chain carries TRBV12-3 or TRBV12-4 and TRBJ2-2; possible D gene TRBD1, 6 bases. CDR3 length: 15 amino acids. V was cut by 6 bases and J by 4 bases, with 15 bases left in between. The CDR3 sequence is CASSLRTGSTGELFF. The DNA of the CDR3 is TGTGCCAGCAGCCTCCGAACAGGGAGCACCGGGGAGCTGTTTTTT.

This clonotype has ten or more counts. The CDR3 DNA reads as TGTGCCAGAAGGAATGAGCAGTTCTTC. Amino acid sequence: CARRNEQFF. V gene TRBV6-2 or TRBV6-3 combines with J gene TRBJ2-1; D is undetermined. Deletions cut 9 bases from V and 7 bases from J, with 4 bases between. In germline, CDR1 is MNHEY, CDR2 SVGEGT. The CDR3 contains 9 residues.

This clonotype has a count of ten or more. The chain employs TRBV27 and TRBJ2-2; D is unclear. Trimming shortened V by 4 bases and J by 8 bases, and 14 bases separated the two germline ends. Germline CDR1 and CDR2: MNHEY and SMNVEV (reference sequence). CDR3 length: 14 residues. The CDR3 here is CASSSRTAKGELFF. As DNA, the CDR3 is TGTGCCAGCAGTTCCCGGACCGCGAAGGGGGAGCTGTTTTTT.

In its sample, this clonotype was seen many times. J is TRBJ2-3 and V is TRBV15; 7 bases match TRBD2. V trimming: 3 bases; J trimming: 3 bases; junction bases outside the gene matches: 3. Per the germline V gene, CDR1 is LNHNV and CDR2 is YYDKDF (reference sequence). This CDR3 region has 14 residues. The CDR3 spells CATSSGRRTDTQYF. CDR3 sequence (DNA): TGTGCCACCAGCAGCGGGAGGAGGACAGATACGCAGTATTTT.

This clonotype was observed many times. The rearrangement uses TRBV7-9 and TRBJ1-2, with D maybe TRBD1 (5 bases). The CDR3 is made up of 14 amino acids. In germline, CDR1 is SEHNR, CDR2 FQNEAQ (reference sequence). Trimming removed 4 bases from V and 4 bases from J, with 13 bases in between. The CDR3 protein is CASSSRDGLYGYTF. In DNA form, the CDR3 reads TGTGCCAGCAGCTCACGGGACGGCCTCTATGGCTACACCTTC. The full variable domain, with the rest looked up from reference TRBV7-9 and TRBJ1-2, is DTGVSQNPRHKITKRGQNVTFRCDPISEHNRLYWYRQTLGQGPEFLTYFQNEAQLEKSRLLSDRFSAERPKGSFSTLEIQRTEQGDSAMYLCASSSRDGLYGYTFGSGTRLTVV.

This clonotype was counted ten times or more. This sequence joins TRBV7-6 and TRBJ2-3; tentatively, D is TRBD2 (5 bases). With 5 bases removed from V and 2 bases from J, the gap between germline ends came to 14 bases. This CDR3 comprises 15 residues. The germline V gene encodes CDR1 SGHVS and CDR2 FNYEAQ. The CDR3 loop reads CASSRGSQFTDTQYF. The CDR3 coding sequence is TGTGCCAGCAGCAGAGGGAGCCAATTCACAGATACGCAGTATTTT.